This T cell receptor beta chain was documented in a study of blood T cell repertoires in COVID-19. Profiled with immunoSEQ multiplex PCR; TCRdb holds only in-frame clones, not every one. This table has around 300,000 clones, approximately 88% appearing once. CDR3 length: 11 amino acids. Trimming removed 5 bases at V and 8 bases at J, with 12 bases between. From germline, CDR1 is SQVTM and CDR2 ANQGSEA. Sequencing was performed on PBMCs or T cells enriched from blood (not recorded which). This sequence joins TRBV29-1 and TRBJ1-2; D unresolved. The receptor's source is a woman aged 40 to 55 who had recovered from COVID-19. The CDR3 DNA follows: TGCAGCGTTCAGACGGGTGGGGGCTACACCTTC. Translation gives CSVQTGGGYTF.